The source of this T cell receptor beta chain is a study of vaccination and CD4 T cells after COVID-19. Study details: Post-vaccine sample collection happened at a median of approximately 10 weeks after dose two, ranging 14 to 241.

Sequenced with the Oncomine TCR Beta short-read assay was DNA taken from cultured CD4+ T cells. TCRdb itself ran the PCR reads through MiXCR, one entry per CDR3 protein. The data show roughly 17,000 distinct CDR3 sequences, roughly 24% seen once. Specified treatment: roughly 11-day PBMC culture with coronavirus spike peptide pools or control peptides (ViraFEST assay). The culture of about 2 million PBMCs per well included about 11 IU/ml IL-2 and roughly 10 ug/ml peptide pools. The authors replaced half the medium with fresh IL-2 medium on days 3 and 7. About this clonotype itself: The antigen remains undetermined.

Sequences were obtained from cultured CD4+ T cells from blood. This clonotype was obtained from a human donor with COVID-19.

This chain's CDR3 is CASRGTGGSFYEQYF. The CDR3 DNA reads as TGTGCCAGCAGGGGTACAGGGGGAAGTTTTTACGAGCAGTACTTC. The chain recombines TRBV6-1 with TRBJ2-7, with 8 bases identical to TRBD1. Unmatched junction bases numbered 11, after V lost 6 bases and J lost 4 bases. The CDR3 sequence is 15 residues long. Germline V gives CDR1 MNHNS, CDR2 SASEGT.